The source of this T cell receptor (beta chain) is a study of cytomegalovirus exposure and HLA in healthy donors. Study observations and caveats: HLA allele associations emerged for some 16,000 TCR beta sequences in a later analysis, at 0.05 false discovery rate. Previous analysis showed most TCR beta V segments were productive about 87% or about 30% of the time. An analysis that came later showed most CMV-associated TCR beta chains appearing HLA-restricted.

PCR primers comprised 60 Vbeta and 13 Jbeta primers. Authors' methods: Later, tens of millions of unique TCR beta chains were counted in an analysis, and about 10 million of them were shared. This table comes from immunoSEQ multiplex PCR, and its TCRdb copy is limited to in-frame clones, with some not included. V and J calls and clone size are given by that table; D and trimming were obtained from the DNA. The table has about 94,000 clones, 75% to 85% seen once. Comments on this clone: The target antigen is unknown.

From germline, CDR1 is LNHDA and CDR2 SQIVND (reference sequence). Trimming stripped 7 bases from V and 6 bases from J, with 16 bases between. The CDR3 loop spans 14 amino acids. This receptor was taken from a woman aged 40 to 55 in good health and CMV-seronegative. Specimen: PBMCs. The chain joins TRBV19 to TRBJ1-5; no reliable D call. DNA for the CDR3: TGTGCCAGTATGGTAGAGGGCGTAGGTCAGCCCCAGCATTTT. Its protein is CASMVEGVGQPQHF.